These 7 T cell receptor beta chains were sequenced from one sample in a study of blood T cell repertoires in COVID-19. Here immunoSEQ multiplex PCR was the method, and the copy in TCRdb shows in-frame clones only, minus some. The sample has 60,000 to 70,000 clones, around 88% seen once. The sample consisted of peripheral blood. These receptors were taken from a woman older than 75 with active COVID-19.

This clone was seen more than once but under ten times. This chain joins TRBV7-9 and TRBJ2-7, with TRBD2 matching over 7 bases. Unmatched junction bases numbered 18, after V lost 2 bases and J lost 5 bases. Germline V CDR1 and CDR2: SEHNR, FQNEAQ (reference sequence). The CDR3 is made up of 18 amino acids. The CDR3 DNA sequence: TGTGCCAGCAGCTTAAAGGTTTTTGCGGGGGATTCCCTAGACGAGCAGTACTTC. This sequence encodes CASSLKVFAGDSLDEQYF.

This clone was seen only once. J is TRBJ1-2 and V is TRBV19; no definite D call. This CDR3 has 13 residues. Trimming took off 5 bases at V and 4 bases at J, with 11 bases between the two ends. Germline V gene lookup returns CDR1 LNHDA and CDR2 SQIVND (reference sequence). CDR3 sequence (DNA): TGTGCCAGTAGTTCGGCGGTGAGCTATGGCTACACCTTC. This translates into CASSSAVSYGYTF.

V is TRBV7-2 and J is TRBJ2-2, with 7 bases aligning to TRBD1. Looked up from germline, CDR1 is SGHTA and CDR2 is FQGNSA. J gave up 4 bases and V 5 bases, and 4 bases lay outside the gene matches. The CDR3 extends over 14 amino acids. The CDR3 loop is CASSVDRVTGELFF. CDR3 nucleotide sequence: TGTGCCAGCAGCGTCGACAGGGTCACCGGGGAGCTGTTTTTT.

V and J are TRBV29-1 and TRBJ2-3; 10 bases fit TRBD2. J was trimmed by 3 bases and V by 0 bases; bases with no gene match: 21. CDR1 and CDR2 (germline): SQVTM, ANQGSEA. The CDR3 consists of 21 residues. The CDR3 sequence: CSVEDRNRGSGGSKRTDTQYF. The CDR3 coding sequence is TGCAGCGTTGAAGATCGAAATAGGGGTAGCGGGGGGAGCAAAAGGACAGATACGCAGTATTTT.

This chain joins TRBV5-4 and TRBJ2-1, with 8 positions matching TRBD2. Trimming took 3 bases from V and 9 from J; bases not matched to a gene: 8. The CDR3 is 14 residues long. CDR1 is SGHNT, CDR2 YYREEE, per germline (reference sequence). DNA of the CDR3: TGTGCCAGCAGCTCCCCGGCGGGGGGACGTGAGCAGTTCTTC. The encoded protein is CASSSPAGGREQFF.

In this sample, this clone turned up once. The chain links TRBV19 to TRBJ2-7; 9 bases are shared with TRBD1. This CDR3 is built from 15 residues. The junction had 6 bases not matched to a gene; V was cut back by 3 bases and J by 3 bases. The V gene's germline CDR1 is LNHDA and CDR2 SQIVND (reference sequence). CDR3 region: CASSIRAGQGYEQYF. The CDR3 nucleotides read TGTGCCAGTAGTATCCGGGCGGGACAGGGCTACGAGCAGTACTTC.

The chain is built from TRBV6-2 or TRBV6-3 and TRBJ1-5; unclear D gene. V lost 6 bases and J lost 6, with 12 bases in between. Per the germline V gene, CDR1 is MNHEY and CDR2 is SVGEGT. The CDR3 length is 13 residues. The CDR3 here is CASSKREGQPQHF. The CDR3 region has the DNA TGTGCCAGCAGCAAGAGGGAGGGTCAGCCCCAGCATTTT.